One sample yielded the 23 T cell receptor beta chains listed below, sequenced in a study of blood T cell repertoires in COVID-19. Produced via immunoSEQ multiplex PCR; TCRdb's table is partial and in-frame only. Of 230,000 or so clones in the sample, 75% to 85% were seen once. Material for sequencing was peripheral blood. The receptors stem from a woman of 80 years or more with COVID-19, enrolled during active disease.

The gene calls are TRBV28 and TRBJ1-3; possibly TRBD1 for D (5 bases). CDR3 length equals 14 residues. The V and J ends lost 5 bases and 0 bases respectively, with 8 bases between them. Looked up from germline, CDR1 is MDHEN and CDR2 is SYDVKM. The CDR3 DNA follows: TGTGCCAGCAGTCCCGGGGGCTCTGGAAACACCATATATTTT. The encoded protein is CASSPGGSGNTIYF.

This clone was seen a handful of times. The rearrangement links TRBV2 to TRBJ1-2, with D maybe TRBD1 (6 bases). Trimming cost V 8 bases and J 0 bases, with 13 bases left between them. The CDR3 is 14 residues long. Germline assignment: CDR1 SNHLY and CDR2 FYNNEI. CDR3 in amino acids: CASLRDTANYGYTF. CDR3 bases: TGTGCCAGCTTACGGGACACAGCTAACTATGGCTACACCTTC.

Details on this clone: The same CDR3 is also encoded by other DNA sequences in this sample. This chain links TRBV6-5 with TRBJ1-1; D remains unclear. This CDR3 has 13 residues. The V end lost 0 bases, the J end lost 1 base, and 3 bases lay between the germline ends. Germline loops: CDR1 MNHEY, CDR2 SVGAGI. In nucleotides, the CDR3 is TGTGCCAGCAGTTACTCCAGGAACACTGAAGCTTTCTTT. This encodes CASSYSRNTEAFF.

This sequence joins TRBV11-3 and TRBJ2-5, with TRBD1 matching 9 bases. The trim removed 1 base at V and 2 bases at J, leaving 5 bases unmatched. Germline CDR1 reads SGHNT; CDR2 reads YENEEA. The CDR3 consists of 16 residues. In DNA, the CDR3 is TGTGCCAGCAGCTTAGGGACAGGGGCGGAACAAGAGACCCAGTACTTC. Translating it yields CASSLGTGAEQETQYF.

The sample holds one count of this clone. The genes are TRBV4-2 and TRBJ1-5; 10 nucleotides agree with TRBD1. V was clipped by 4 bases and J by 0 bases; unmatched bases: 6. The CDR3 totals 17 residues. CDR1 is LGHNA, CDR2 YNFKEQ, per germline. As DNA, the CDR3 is TGTGCCAGCAGCCCAGGGACAGGGGCCTATAGCAATCAGCCCCAGCATTTT. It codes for CASSPGTGAYSNQPQHF.

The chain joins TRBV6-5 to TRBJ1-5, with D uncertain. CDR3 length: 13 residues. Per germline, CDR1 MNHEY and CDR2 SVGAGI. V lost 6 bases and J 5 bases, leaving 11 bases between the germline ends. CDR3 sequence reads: CASSTTSDQPQHF. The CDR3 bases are TGTGCCAGCAGCACGACCAGCGATCAGCCCCAGCATTTT.

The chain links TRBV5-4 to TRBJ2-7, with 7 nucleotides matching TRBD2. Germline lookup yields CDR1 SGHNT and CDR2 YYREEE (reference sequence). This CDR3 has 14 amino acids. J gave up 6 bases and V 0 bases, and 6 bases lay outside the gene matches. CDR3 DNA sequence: TGTGCCAGCAGCTTGGGGGGCGGGAGTGGCGAGCAGTACTTC. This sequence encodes CASSLGGGSGEQYF. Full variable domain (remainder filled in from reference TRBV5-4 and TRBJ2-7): ETGVTQSPTHLIKTRGQQVTLRCSSQSGHNTVSWYQQALGQGPQFIFQYYREEENGRGNFPPRFSGLQFPNYSSELNVNALELDDSALYLCASSLGGGSGEQYFGPGTRLTVT.

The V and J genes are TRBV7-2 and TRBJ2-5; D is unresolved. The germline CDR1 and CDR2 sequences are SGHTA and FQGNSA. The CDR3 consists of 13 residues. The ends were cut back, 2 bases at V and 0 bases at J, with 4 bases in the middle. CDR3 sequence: CASSLQYQETQYF. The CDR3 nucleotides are TGTGCCAGCAGCTTACAATACCAAGAGACCCAGTACTTC.

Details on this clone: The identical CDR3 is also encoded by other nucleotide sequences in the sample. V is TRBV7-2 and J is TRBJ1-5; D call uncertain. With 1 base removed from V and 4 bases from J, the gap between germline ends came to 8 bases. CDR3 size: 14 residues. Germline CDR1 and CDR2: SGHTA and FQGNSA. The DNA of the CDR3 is TGTGCCAGCAGCTTAGGCACCGGGAATCAGCCCCAGCATTTT. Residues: CASSLGTGNQPQHF.

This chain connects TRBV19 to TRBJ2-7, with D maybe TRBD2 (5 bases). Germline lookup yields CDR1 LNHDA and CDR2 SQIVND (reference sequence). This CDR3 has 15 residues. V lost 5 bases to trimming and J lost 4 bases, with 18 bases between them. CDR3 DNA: TGTGCCAGTAGTTCGAGGTCGGGGTTGGGGTACGAGCAGTACTTC. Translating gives CASSSRSGLGYEQYF.

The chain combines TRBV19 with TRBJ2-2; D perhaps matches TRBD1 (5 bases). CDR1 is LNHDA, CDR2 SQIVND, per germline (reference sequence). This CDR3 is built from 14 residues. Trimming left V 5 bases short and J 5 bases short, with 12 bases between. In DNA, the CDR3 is TGTGCCAGTAGTGCAGGGTTTTTAACCGGGGAGCTGTTTTTT. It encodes CASSAGFLTGELFF.

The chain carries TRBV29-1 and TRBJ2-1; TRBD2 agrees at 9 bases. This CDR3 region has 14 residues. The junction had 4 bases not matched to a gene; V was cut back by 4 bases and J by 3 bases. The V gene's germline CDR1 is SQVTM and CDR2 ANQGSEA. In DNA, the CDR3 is TGCAGCGTTGGGCTAGCGGGACGCTACAATGAGCAGTTCTTC. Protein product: CSVGLAGRYNEQFF.

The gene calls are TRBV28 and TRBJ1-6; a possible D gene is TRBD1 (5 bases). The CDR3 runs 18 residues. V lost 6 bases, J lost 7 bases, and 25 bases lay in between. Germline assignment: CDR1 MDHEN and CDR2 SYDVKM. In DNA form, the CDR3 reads TGTGCCAGCAGGTCTCGTCGGGGGAACGCCAAGAGAAATTCACCCCTCCACTTT. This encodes CASRSRRGNAKRNSPLHF.

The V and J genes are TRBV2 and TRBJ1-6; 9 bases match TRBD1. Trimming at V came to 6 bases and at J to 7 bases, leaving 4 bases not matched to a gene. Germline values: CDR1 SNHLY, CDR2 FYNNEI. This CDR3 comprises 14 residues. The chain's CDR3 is CASRDRGTNSPLHF. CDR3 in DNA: TGTGCCAGCAGGGACAGGGGAACGAATTCACCCCTCCACTTT. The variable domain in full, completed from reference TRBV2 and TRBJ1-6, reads EPEVTQTPSHQVTQMGQEVILRCVPISNHLYFYWYRQILGQKVEFLVSFYNNEISEKSEIFDDQFSVERPDGSNFTLKIRSTKLEDSAMYFCASRDRGTNSPLHFGNGTRLTVT.

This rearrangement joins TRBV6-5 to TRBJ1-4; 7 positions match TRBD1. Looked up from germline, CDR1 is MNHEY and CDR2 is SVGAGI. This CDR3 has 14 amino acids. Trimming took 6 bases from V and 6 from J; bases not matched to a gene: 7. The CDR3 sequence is CASRLTGWDEKLFF. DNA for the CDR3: TGTGCCAGCAGGTTGACAGGGTGGGATGAAAAACTGTTTTTT.

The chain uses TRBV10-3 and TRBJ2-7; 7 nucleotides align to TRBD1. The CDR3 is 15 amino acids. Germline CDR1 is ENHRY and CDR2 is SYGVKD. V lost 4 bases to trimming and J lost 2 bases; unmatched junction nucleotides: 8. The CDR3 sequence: CAISAMGQQAYEQYF. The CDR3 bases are TGTGCCATCAGTGCGATGGGACAGCAAGCCTACGAGCAGTACTTC.

The CDR3 loop is CASSLRASPSSPLHF. The CDR3 nucleotides are TGTGCCAGCAGCTTGCGTGCCAGTCCGTCATCACCCCTCCACTTT. The chain joins TRBV5-4 to TRBJ1-6; D unclear. Germline V gene sequence: CDR1 SGHNT, CDR2 YYREEE (reference sequence). This CDR3 contains 15 residues. The V and J ends lost 1 base and 10 bases respectively, with 15 bases between them.

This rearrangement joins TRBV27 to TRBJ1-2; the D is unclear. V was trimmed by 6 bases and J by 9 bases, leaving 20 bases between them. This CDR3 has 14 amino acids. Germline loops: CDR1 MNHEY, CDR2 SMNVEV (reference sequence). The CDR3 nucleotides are TGTGCCAGCAGGCCAGACGCGGGGAGTCGGCGCTACACCTTC. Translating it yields CASRPDAGSRRYTF.

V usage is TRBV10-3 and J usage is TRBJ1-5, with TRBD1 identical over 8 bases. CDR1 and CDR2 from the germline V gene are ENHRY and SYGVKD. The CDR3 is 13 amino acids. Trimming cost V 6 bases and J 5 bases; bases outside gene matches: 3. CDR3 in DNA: TGTGCCATCAGAGAGGACAGGGATCAGCCCCAGCATTTT. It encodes CAIREDRDQPQHF.

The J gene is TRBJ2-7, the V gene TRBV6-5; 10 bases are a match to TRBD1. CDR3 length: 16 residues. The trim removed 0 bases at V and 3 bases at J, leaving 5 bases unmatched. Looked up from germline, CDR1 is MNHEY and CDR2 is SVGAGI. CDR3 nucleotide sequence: TGTGCCAGCAGTTACTCTAGACAGGGGGCCAACTACGAGCAGTACTTC. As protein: CASSYSRQGANYEQYF.

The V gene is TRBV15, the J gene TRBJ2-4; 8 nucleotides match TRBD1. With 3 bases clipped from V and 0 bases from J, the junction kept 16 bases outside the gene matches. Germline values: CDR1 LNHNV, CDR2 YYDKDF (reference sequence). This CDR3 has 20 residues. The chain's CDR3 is CATSSAQGAGKLLAKNIQYF. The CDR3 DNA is TGTGCCACCAGCAGTGCCCAGGGGGCGGGAAAGCTTCTAGCCAAAAACATTCAGTACTTC. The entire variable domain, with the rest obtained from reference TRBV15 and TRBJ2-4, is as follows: DAMVIQNPRYQVTQFGKPVTLSCSQTLNHNVMYWYQQKSSQAPKLLFHYYDKDFNNEADTPDNFQSRRPNTSFCFLDIRSPGLGDTAMYLCATSSAQGAGKLLAKNIQYFGAGTRLSVL.

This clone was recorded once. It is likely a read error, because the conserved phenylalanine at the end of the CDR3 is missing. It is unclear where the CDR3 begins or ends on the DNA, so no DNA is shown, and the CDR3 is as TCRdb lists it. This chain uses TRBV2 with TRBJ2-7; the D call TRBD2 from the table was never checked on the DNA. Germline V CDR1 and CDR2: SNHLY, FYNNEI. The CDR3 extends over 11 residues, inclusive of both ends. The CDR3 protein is CASRATVGGWY.

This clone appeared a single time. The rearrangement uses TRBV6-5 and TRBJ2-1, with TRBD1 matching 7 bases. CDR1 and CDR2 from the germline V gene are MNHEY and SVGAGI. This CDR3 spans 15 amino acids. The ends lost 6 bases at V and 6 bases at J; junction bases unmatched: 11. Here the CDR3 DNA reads TGTGCCAGCAGCCTTACAACAGGGGTCCGCAATGAGCAGTTCTTC. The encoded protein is CASSLTTGVRNEQFF.